One sample yielded the 27 T cell receptor beta chains listed below, sequenced in a study of T cells in Graves' hyperthyroidism and ophthalmopathy. RNA transcripts gave rise to amplified TCR beta CDR3 regions. HTBI primers were employed in a first-round RT-PCR of the TCR CDR3. TCRdb re-called the multiplex PCR reads with MiXCR, one entry per CDR3 protein. The table has 330,000 or so distinct CDR3 sequences, roughly 19% seen once; the top ten hold less than 40%. Sequenced input: blood. These receptor sequences come from a man over 45 with Graves' ophthalmopathy.

This clonotype was seen only a few times. The rearrangement links TRBV6-5 to TRBJ2-1, with D perhaps matching TRBD2 (5 bases). Trimming removed 2 bases from V and 7 bases from J, with 12 bases in between. The germline V gene has CDR1 MNHEY and CDR2 SVGAGI. The CDR3 covers 14 residues. The CDR3 region is CASSYGRDRNEQFF. CDR3 DNA sequence: TGTGCCAGCAGTTACGGCCGGGATCGGAATGAGCAGTTCTTC.

As concerns this clonotype: One end of the junction is discordant with germline, which a read error may explain. This rearrangement joins TRBV10-2 to TRBJ2-1, with D perhaps TRBD2 (5 bases). CDR1 and CDR2 (germline): WSHSY, SAAADI. The CDR3 runs 14 residues. CDR3 region: CASNERRVHNGQFF. CDR3 coding DNA: TGCGCCAGCAATGAAAGGCGGGTTCACAATGGGCAGTTCTTC.

This clonotype was observed a few times. The V call is TRBV2, the J call TRBJ2-7; no reliable D call. Trimming pared 3 bases from V and 4 bases from J, leaving 10 bases between. Looked up from germline, CDR1 is SNHLY and CDR2 is FYNNEI. CDR3 size: 13 residues. The CDR3 loop is CASSDGLPYEQYF. CDR3 nucleotides: TGTGCCAGCAGTGACGGGTTGCCGTACGAGCAGTACTTC.

This clonotype was counted at least ten times. V usage is TRBV5-1 and J usage is TRBJ2-7; no firm D call. This CDR3 comprises 11 residues. CDR1 SGHRS and CDR2 YFSETQ come from the germline V gene. V was pared by 4 bases and J by 4 bases, with 6 bases between. CDR3: CASSEEYEQYF. CDR3 coding DNA: TGCGCCAGCAGCGAAGAATACGAGCAGTACTTC. The whole variable domain, remainder taken from reference TRBV5-1 and TRBJ2-7, is KAGVTQTPRYLIKTRGQQVTLSCSPISGHRSVSWYQQTPGQGLQFLFEYFSETQRNKGNFPGRFSGRQFSNSRSEMNVSTLELGDSALYLCASSEEYEQYFGPGTRLTVT.

The chain uses TRBV5-1 and TRBJ2-1; no definite D call. V was trimmed by 4 bases and J by 10 bases, leaving 18 bases between them. The CDR3 spans 14 residues. Germline values: CDR1 SGHRS, CDR2 YFSETQ. The CDR3 DNA reads TGCGCCAGCAGCCCCCTAGACTCCCTCGGGGAGCAGTTCTTC. Its translation: CASSPLDSLGEQFF.

This clonotype appeared many times. The J gene is TRBJ2-5, the V gene TRBV30, with D possibly being TRBD1 or TRBD2 (7 bases each). CDR1 and CDR2 (germline): GTSNPN, SVGIG (reference sequence). The V and J ends lost 5 bases and 6 bases respectively, with 16 bases between them. The CDR3 contains 13 residues. The chain's CDR3 is CAWDREGGKTQYF. As DNA, the CDR3 is TGTGCCTGGGACAGGGAGGGGGGAAAGACCCAGTACTTC.

The CDR3 spells CSARSVTQYF. CDR3 bases: TGCAGTGCCCGGTCCGTAACGCAGTATTTT. The gene calls are TRBV20-1 and TRBJ2-3; no clear D. The length of the CDR3 is 10 residues. V dropped 6 bases and J dropped 9 bases, with 10 bases sitting between them. From germline, CDR1 is DFQATT and CDR2 SNEGSKA (reference sequence).

The CDR3 DNA is TGTGCCAGCAGCTTAGATTGGTCTAGAGAGACCCAGTACTTC. Its translation: CASSLDWSRETQYF. The rearrangement links TRBV11-2 to TRBJ2-5, with D unclear. The CDR3 runs to 14 residues. V was clipped by 0 bases and J by 4 bases, with 9 bases between them. Germline CDR1 reads SGHAT; CDR2 reads FQNNGV.

This clonotype was counted a few times. The genes are TRBV18 and TRBJ1-2; TRBD1 aligns across 8 bases. Germline V CDR1 and CDR2: KGHSH, LQKENI. There are 13 residues in the CDR3. V gave up 2 bases and J gave up 12 bases; unmatched junction bases: 8. This chain's CDR3 is CASSPSRTGSDTF. The CDR3 DNA reads TGTGCCAGCTCACCATCTCGGACAGGGAGTGACACCTTC. Drawing the rest from reference TRBV18 and TRBJ1-2, the complete variable domain is NAGVMQNPRHLVRRRGQEARLRCSPMKGHSHVYWYRQLPEEGLKFMVYLQKENIIDESGMPKERFSAEFPKEGPSILRIQQVVRGDSAAYFCASSPSRTGSDTFGSGTRLTVV.

In this sample, this clonotype turned up many times. The rearrangement links TRBV2 to TRBJ2-4, with 9 bases identical to TRBD2. The CDR3 consists of 15 residues. V gave up 1 base and J gave up 6 bases; unmatched junction bases: 4. Germline V gene lookup returns CDR1 SNHLY and CDR2 FYNNEI. CDR3 in amino acids: CASSEGAGGGNIQYF. The CDR3 DNA sequence: TGTGCCAGCAGTGAAGGGGCGGGAGGGGGAAACATTCAGTACTTC.

The rearrangement uses TRBV11-2 and TRBJ1-1; D remains unclear. V gave up 10 bases and J gave up 0 bases, with 15 bases separating them. CDR1 SGHAT and CDR2 FQNNGV come from the germline V gene. The CDR3 consists of 14 residues. The CDR3 DNA sequence: TGTGCCATAACCAGTGATAGGATGAACACTGAAGCTTTCTTT. This encodes CAITSDRMNTEAFF.

The genes are TRBV28 and TRBJ1-4, with D unresolved. Trimming removed 3 bases from V and 8 bases from J, with 13 bases in between. Looked up from germline, CDR1 is MDHEN and CDR2 is SYDVKM. The CDR3 is 14 residues long. The CDR3 DNA is TGTGCCAGCAGTTTTTACAATTTTGGGGAAAAACTGTTTTTT. Protein sequence: CASSFYNFGEKLFF. Variable domain in full (rest from reference TRBV28 and TRBJ1-4): DVKVTQSSRYLVKRTGEKVFLECVQDMDHENMFWYRQDPGLGLRLIYFSYDVKMKEKGDIPEGYSVSREKKERFSLILESASTNQTSMYLCASSFYNFGEKLFFGSGTQLSVL.

This clonotype has more than one count but fewer than ten. The chain joins TRBV28 to TRBJ1-2, with 8 bases lining up with TRBD1. Germline assignment: CDR1 MDHEN and CDR2 SYDVKM. Trimming took 4 bases from V and 4 from J; bases not matched to a gene: 5. The CDR3 spans 14 residues. The CDR3 DNA follows: TGTGCCAGCAGTTCTGGACAGGGACGCTATGGCTACACCTTC. This sequence encodes CASSSGQGRYGYTF.

V and J are TRBV20-1 and TRBJ2-7; 10 bases align to TRBD1. J was trimmed by 2 bases and V by 6 bases; bases with no gene match: 4. Germline V lookup: CDR1 DFQATT, CDR2 SNEGSKA (reference sequence). The CDR3 runs 13 residues. CDR3 in amino acids: CSAQGQGTYEQYF. The CDR3 DNA follows: TGCAGTGCCCAGGGACAGGGGACCTACGAGCAGTACTTC.

The chain couples TRBV13 to TRBJ1-3; TRBD1 agrees at 9 bases. The CDR3 consists of 12 residues. Germline CDR1 reads PRHDT; CDR2 reads FYEKMQ (reference sequence). V dropped 8 bases and J dropped 4; count of bases not matched to a gene: 0. CDR3 DNA sequence: TGTGCCAGCGGACAGGGGGGAAACACCATATATTTT. Its translation is CASGQGGNTIYF.

This chain uses TRBV2 with TRBJ2-7; 11 bases map to TRBD2. The CDR3 is 15 amino acids. Trimming took 4 bases from V and 4 from J; bases not matched to a gene: 6. CDR1 is SNHLY, CDR2 FYNNEI, per germline. CDR3 nucleotide sequence: TGTGCCAGCAGTGTGGTTAGCGGGAGGGAGTACGAGCAGTACTTC. Translating gives CASSVVSGREYEQYF. Combining the CDR3 with reference TRBV2 and TRBJ2-7 gives the whole variable domain EPEVTQTPSHQVTQMGQEVILRCVPISNHLYFYWYRQILGQKVEFLVSFYNNEISEKSEIFDDQFSVERPDGSNFTLKIRSTKLEDSAMYFCASSVVSGREYEQYFGPGTRLTVT.

The count of this clonotype is one. This sequence joins TRBV28 and TRBJ2-3; 7 bases line up with TRBD2. Germline CDR1 and CDR2: MDHEN and SYDVKM. V dropped 1 base and J dropped 0; count of bases not matched to a gene: 4. The CDR3 is 16 residues long. This CDR3 reads CASSLLAGKSTDTQYF. The CDR3, as DNA: TGTGCCAGCAGTTTATTAGCGGGTAAAAGCACAGATACGCAGTATTTT. The whole variable domain, remainder taken from reference TRBV28 and TRBJ2-3, is DVKVTQSSRYLVKRTGEKVFLECVQDMDHENMFWYRQDPGLGLRLIYFSYDVKMKEKGDIPEGYSVSREKKERFSLILESASTNQTSMYLCASSLLAGKSTDTQYFGPGTRLTVL.

The gene calls are TRBV4-1 and TRBJ1-1; the D gene is possibly TRBD1 (6 bases). Germline V lookup: CDR1 MGHRA, CDR2 YSYEKL. This CDR3 has 14 residues. V gave up 4 bases and J gave up 1 base, with 10 bases separating them. The CDR3 here is CASSREGGNTEAFF. The CDR3 region has the DNA TGCGCCAGCAGCCGGGAGGGGGGGAACACTGAAGCTTTCTTT.

The chain recombines TRBV24-1 with TRBJ1-5, with a possible D match to TRBD1 (5 bases). Per germline, CDR1 KGHDR and CDR2 SFDVKD. V gave up 3 bases and J gave up 6 bases, with 8 bases separating them. The CDR3 is 13 amino acids. CDR3 residues: CATSDLRGQPQHF. In DNA form, the CDR3 reads TGTGCCACCAGTGATCTGAGGGGTCAGCCCCAGCATTTT.

The chain couples TRBV4-1 to TRBJ2-5, with D unclear. Germline values: CDR1 MGHRA, CDR2 YSYEKL. Trimming took 4 bases from V and 5 from J, leaving 14 bases between them. The CDR3 runs 14 residues. The CDR3 DNA reads TGCGCCAGCAGCCCCGGTTCCAATAGGGAGACCCAGTACTTC. This encodes CASSPGSNRETQYF.

The chain joins TRBV7-3 to TRBJ1-3, with 7 bases fitting TRBD1. Looked up from germline, CDR1 is SGHTA and CDR2 is FQGTGA. CDR3 length equals 14 residues. The junction had 6 bases not matched to a gene; V was cut back by 2 bases and J by 8 bases. CDR3 amino acids: CASSLSGGPDTIYF. In nucleotides, the CDR3 is TGTGCCAGCAGCTTATCAGGGGGGCCGGACACCATATATTTT.

Many counts were recorded for this clonotype. The rearrangement uses TRBV5-8 and TRBJ2-7, with a tentative D call TRBD2 (6 bases). Trimming stripped 4 bases from V and 1 base from J, with 18 bases between. The CDR3 covers 16 residues. Germline V gene lookup returns CDR1 SGHTS and CDR2 YDEGEE. CDR3 amino acids: CASSPARSGTSYEQYF. CDR3 DNA: TGTGCCAGCAGCCCCGCGCGTAGCGGAACTTCCTACGAGCAGTACTTC. The whole variable domain, remainder taken from reference TRBV5-8 and TRBJ2-7, is EAGVTQSPTHLIKTRGQQATLRCSPISGHTSVYWYQQALGLGLQFLLWYDEGEERNRGNFPPRFSGRQFPNYSSELNVNALELEDSALYLCASSPARSGTSYEQYFGPGTRLTVT.

This clonotype showed up many times. A read error may produce the germline difference seen at one junction end. This chain joins TRBV5-1 and TRBJ2-1; 7 nucleotides align to TRBD2. The CDR3 extends over 18 amino acids. Germline V gene sequence: CDR1 SGHRS, CDR2 YFSETQ. The CDR3 nucleotides read TGCGCCAGCAGCTTGGGGCTAACGGGAGGAGCGCGCTACTATGAGCAGTTCTTC. Its protein is CASSLGLTGGARYYEQFF. Full variable domain (outside the CDR3, taken from reference TRBV5-1 and TRBJ2-1): KAGVTQTPRYLIKTRGQQVTLSCSPISGHRSVSWYQQTPGQGLQFLFEYFSETQRNKGNFPGRFSGRQFSNSRSEMNVSTLELGDSALYLCASSLGLTGGARYYEQFFGPGTRLTVL.

There are a few counts of this clonotype. The V call is TRBV11-2, the J call TRBJ1-6; D is ambiguous. The CDR3 spans 13 residues. Trimming left V 5 bases short and J 9 bases short, with 11 bases between. CDR1 and CDR2 (germline): SGHAT, FQNNGV. CDR3 region: CASSPDPGSPLHF. In DNA form, the CDR3 reads TGTGCCAGCAGCCCGGACCCAGGTTCACCCCTCCACTTT.

There are many counts of this clonotype. This chain connects TRBV20-1 to TRBJ2-3; TRBD2 agrees at 13 bases. With 5 bases clipped from V and 5 bases from J, the junction kept 10 bases outside the gene matches. This CDR3 is built from 16 residues. Germline CDR1 DFQATT, CDR2 SNEGSKA (reference sequence). The CDR3 DNA reads TGCAGTGCTGCAACTAGCGGGAGGGGGGGAGGAGATACGCAGTATTTT. Translating it yields CSAATSGRGGGDTQYF.

Regarding this clonotype: A clone one base away is much larger, so this may be a read error. The chain has TRBV20-1 and TRBJ2-7; D gene ambiguous. Germline-derived CDR1 and CDR2 are DFQATT and SNEGSKA (reference sequence). Trimming pared 5 bases from V and 2 bases from J, leaving 13 bases between. The CDR3 is 13 residues long. The CDR3 nucleotides read TGCAGTGCTGGAGCTGCCCGGACCTACGAGCAGTACTTC. This sequence encodes CSAGAARTYEQYF.

This clonotype was seen at least ten times. The V gene is TRBV7-3, the J gene TRBJ2-3, with D perhaps TRBD1 or TRBD2 (5 bases each). This CDR3 contains 15 residues. Per germline, CDR1 SGHTA and CDR2 FQGTGA. Trimming stripped 5 bases from V and 5 bases from J, with 17 bases between. The CDR3 DNA reads TGTGCCAGCAGCCCCTCGGGACCCCCGAGAGATACGCAGTATTTT. It is translated as CASSPSGPPRDTQYF.